This T cell receptor (beta chain) was captured by sequencing in a study of sequential checkpoint blockade in melanoma (dated by TCRdb to the late 2010s). Notes on the research overall: Patients were randomized 1:1 to first-line nivolumab followed by ipilimumab (arm A) or ipilimumab followed by nivolumab (arm B). Roughly 20 patients had matched tumor biopsies taken before treatment and at week 13, after single-agent nivolumab (arm A) or ipilimumab (arm B). Both trial sequences were followed by maintenance nivolumab. DNA from 70 to 95 melanoma tumor samples collected before treatment underwent TCRbeta immunosequencing. The same lesion was the source of 75% to 90% of the matched pre- and post-treatment tumor biopsy pairs.

What the work shows at the level of the full study, not this receptor alone: Clinical benefit was about 30 times more likely to be achieved by patients whose tumor T-cell fraction and clonality increased by week 13. Tumor T-cell fraction and clonality correlated with PD-L1 staining and CD8+ T-cell counts but not with mutational load. Among patients in the nivolumab-first arm (arm A), tumor TIL clonality before treatment was associated with response (P = .04). Validation of the response-prediction model combining TCR metrics and mutation burden is needed in larger, independent patient cohorts. Small sample sizes and reduced statistical power limited the analyses of tumor T-cell fraction within each arm.

The immunoSEQ Assay was used to immunosequence TCRbeta CDR3 regions from genomic DNA. Genomic DNA was amplified by bias-controlled multiplex PCR before high-throughput sequencing. As for the authors' bioinformatics: To quantify the absolute abundance of each unique TCRbeta CDR3 region, the sequences were collapsed and filtered. Clonality was defined as 1 minus Pielou's evenness and was calculated using productive rearrangements only. Tumor T-cell fraction was computed by normalizing TCRbeta template counts to usable DNA, estimated from several housekeeping genes. A previously published method was used to identify clones whose frequencies were significantly greater in on-treatment samples than in baseline samples. TCRdb's version of the immuneACCESS table is confined to in-frame rearrangements and falls short of the full clone set. An unresolved V gene accounts for under half of the shortfall where checked; the remainder is of unknown origin. That table furnishes V, J and clone size, whereas the DNA furnished D and trimming. This sample has about 5,000 clones in its table, and around 30% of those were observed once. The ten biggest clones cover over 20% of the sample.

By how much of the sample it makes up, this clone is medium-sized (0.01 to 0.1%). Its recognized antigen is unknown. No much larger clone is present one base from it, and per-base qualities are unavailable. The germline V gene specifies SGHNT as CDR1 and YENEEA as CDR2. V lost 5 bases and J lost 2 bases; the stretch between them is 13 bases long. Its CDR3 holds 14 amino acids, cysteine through phenylalanine. The kept DNA is CDR3 alone, 42 bases in frame from the first base. The intended sense of this specimen's treatment or condition label: randomized to nivolumab then ipilimumab (arm A) or the reverse (arm B). None of the patients in the trial had previously been given DNA-damaging chemotherapy. CheckMate 064, a randomized, open-label phase II trial of sequential checkpoint blockade, was the source of the samples, all of which came from patients with melanoma. Genomic DNA from formalin-fixed paraffin-embedded (FFPE) tissue samples was used for tumor TCR sequencing.

The TCR was taken from a human donor with melanoma. Recombination linked TRBV11-3 to TRBJ2-7; no D segment can be confidently identified. The sequences come from tumor tissue (inferred from file names), collected from a patient given nivolumab and ipilimumab in sequence. The CDR3 in this case is CASSPGSTTYEQYF. The nucleotides are TGTGCCAGCAGCCCCGGGTCAACGACCTACGAGCAGTACTTC.